This T cell receptor (beta chain) was recorded in a study of CD8 T cells in ankylosing spondylitis. Study results and caveats: As reported, disease-linked clones showed significant enrichment in matched ankylosing spondylitis synovial fluid.

This CDR3 is 16 amino acids long. Germline trimming cut 0 bases from V and 3 bases from J; bases unmatched to any gene: 4. CDR1 is DFQATT and CDR2 is SNEGSKA in the germline V gene (reference sequence). TCRdb used MiXCR to reprocess the 5' RACE reads, holding one entry per CDR3 protein. The table has some 270,000 distinct CDR3 sequences, under 20% seen once. Ten or more counts support this clonotype. Its antigen is not identified. Sequences were obtained from blood, either unsorted or a sorted T cell fraction (not recorded which). This chain links TRBV20-1 with TRBJ2-1; 11 bases fit TRBD2. The receptor's source is a male donor with ankylosing spondylitis or in good health (not recorded which). This CDR3 reads CSARDQLAGGYNEQFF. The CDR3 coding sequence is TGCAGTGCTAGAGATCAGCTAGCGGGAGGCTACAATGAGCAGTTCTTC.